Listed below are T cell receptor beta chains from one sample, sequenced in a study of identical twins. Using its own MiXCR run on the 5' RACE reads, TCRdb lists one record per CDR3 protein. The sample lists about 530,000 distinct CDR3 sequences; 20% to 25% were seen once. These same records also appear under a second study, on yellow fever vaccine responses in identical twins.

The sample comprised CD4+ T cells sorted from blood. The receptors originated from a woman between 18 and 30 years old in good health. CDR3s include the opening cysteine and the closing phenylalanine or tryptophan. The D gene is left open where the match is weak. Clone size is given for some rows only: seen once, a few or many times, or a class if the clone is expanded.

j_call d_call clone_size v_call cdr3_aa cdr3_nt
TRBJ2-2 - few TRBV10-3 CAITQMGTGELFF TGTGCCATCACCCAGATGGGCACCGGGGAGCTGTTTTTT
TRBJ1-1 - few TRBV28 CASIPRRHTEAFF TGTGCCAGCATCCCGAGGAGGCACACTGAAGCTTTCTTT
TRBJ1-1 - many TRBV12-3/TRBV12-4 CASSLAGHMNTEAFF TGTGCCAGCAGTTTGGCCGGACATATGAACACTGAAGCTTTCTTT
TRBJ1-1 - - TRBV18 CASSPYTGMVAFF TGTGCCAGCTCACCTTACACGGGGATGGTGGCTTTCTTT
TRBJ2-7 - few TRBV18 CASSPMGDQMGEQYF TGTGCCAGCTCACCTATGGGAGACCAAATGGGGGAGCAGTACTTC
TRBJ1-1 - - TRBV12-3/TRBV12-4 CASRNRGFAEAFF TGTGCCAGCAGAAATAGGGGGTTTGCTGAAGCTTTCTTT
TRBJ2-5 TRBD2 - TRBV7-9 CASSPSGRQTQYF TGTGCCAGCAGCCCTAGCGGGAGACAGACCCAGTACTTC
TRBJ2-5 - few TRBV21-1 CASSKSPSWCETQYF TGTGCCAGCAGCAAAAGCCCCTCGTGGTGCGAGACCCAGTACTTC
TRBJ2-3 TRBD2 - TRBV23-1 CASSHFEAGGPSNSTDTQYF TGCGCCAGCAGTCATTTTGAGGCGGGAGGGCCCTCCAATAGCACAGATACGCAGTATTTT
TRBJ2-5 TRBD2 few TRBV5-1 CASSLVPSGSPQETQYF TGCGCCAGCAGCTTGGTACCTAGCGGGAGCCCCCAAGAGACCCAGTACTTC
TRBJ2-3 TRBD2 few TRBV5-1 CASSLRLASTDTQYF TGCGCCAGCAGCTTAAGACTAGCGAGCACAGATACGCAGTATTTT
TRBJ1-2 TRBD1 - TRBV7-9 CASSYTDREFGYTF TGTGCCAGCAGCTATACGGACAGGGAATTTGGCTACACCTTC
TRBJ2-5 - - TRBV6-5 CASSNPLRGETQYF TGTGCCAGCAGTAACCCCCTACGAGGGGAGACCCAGTACTTC
TRBJ2-7 - few TRBV9 CASSGGTVDYEQYF TGTGCCAGCAGCGGCGGAACTGTAGACTACGAGCAGTACTTC
TRBJ2-7 - - TRBV5-1 CASSLVGISYEQYF TGCGCCAGCAGCTTGGTCGGAATCTCCTACGAGCAGTACTTC
TRBJ2-6 - - TRBV12-3/TRBV12-4 CASGAGAAGANVLTF TGTGCCAGCGGGGCGGGGGCCGCTGGGGCCAACGTCCTGACTTTC
TRBJ1-1 TRBD1 - TRBV12-3/TRBV12-4 CASTRDRLSEAFF TGTGCCAGCACCAGGGACAGACTCTCAGAAGCTTTCTTT
TRBJ2-4 - few TRBV4-1 CASSQDNDRKDGIQYF TGCGCCAGCAGCCAAGATAACGACAGAAAAGATGGCATTCAGTACTTC
TRBJ2-1 - few TRBV12-3/TRBV12-4 CASSPIQLSYNEQFF TGTGCCAGCAGTCCGATCCAGTTGTCCTACAATGAGCAGTTCTTC
TRBJ2-1 TRBD2 few TRBV4-1 CASSQAGLAGGNEQFF TGCGCCAGCAGCCAAGCAGGGCTAGCGGGAGGGAATGAGCAGTTCTTC
TRBJ2-3 TRBD2 - TRBV7-7 CASSLRTSAGDTQYF TGTGCCAGCAGCTTACGAACTAGCGCAGGAGATACGCAGTATTTT
TRBJ1-1 - - TRBV5-6 CASSLRPDVNTEAFF TGTGCCAGCAGCTTGCGGCCAGACGTGAACACTGAAGCTTTCTTT
TRBJ2-7 - - TRBV11-1 CASSSKPGLGSSGVYEQYF TGTGCCAGCAGCTCAAAGCCGGGACTTGGATCGTCGGGCGTCTACGAGCAGTACTTC
TRBJ2-2 TRBD2 many TRBV4-1 CASSQGLRGRTGELFF TGCGCCAGCAGCCAAGGCTTGCGGGGGAGAACCGGGGAGCTGTTTTTT
TRBJ1-1 - - TRBV14 CASSQEWGVTEAFF TGTGCCAGCAGCCAAGAGTGGGGGGTCACTGAAGCTTTCTTT
TRBJ1-5 - - TRBV20-1 CSVGGSSNQPQHF TGCAGTGTCGGTGGGAGTTCCAATCAGCCCCAGCATTTT
TRBJ1-1 - few TRBV27 CASSHGQFNTEAFF TGTGCCAGCAGTCATGGACAGTTCAACACTGAAGCTTTCTTT
TRBJ2-3 - - TRBV6-1 CASTNQGGGTDTQYF TGTGCCAGCACCAACCAGGGGGGGGGCACAGATACGCAGTATTTT